A selection of T cell receptor beta chains follows, all from one sample in a study of cytomegalovirus exposure and HLA in healthy donors. Sequencing was performed with immunoSEQ multiplex PCR; in TCRdb, only in-frame clones are kept and a portion is missing. The sample lists about 98,000 clones, roughly 80% occurring once. Sequencing was done on a sample of PBMCs. The receptors come from a man in his sixties in good health and CMV-seropositive. Both conserved end residues are part of each CDR3. D genes are given only for firm matches. For some rows the clone size is stated as once, few or many, or as a class when expanded; others skip it.

j_call	d_call	clone_size	cdr3_length	v_call	cdr3_aa	cdr3_nt
TRBJ1-6	.	few	15	TRBV5-6	CASSVLGGLDSPLHF	TGTGCCAGCAGCGTTCTCGGTGGGCTCGATTCACCCCTCCACTTT
TRBJ2-7	.	.	14	TRBV6-5	CASSEPGRVYEQYF	TGTGCCAGCAGTGAACCGGGCAGGGTCTACGAGCAGTACTTC
TRBJ2-1	TRBD2	.	16	TRBV5-1	CASSWRASGVYNEQFF	TGCGCCAGCAGCTGGAGGGCTAGCGGGGTCTACAATGAGCAGTTCTTC
TRBJ2-5	TRBD2	.	18	TRBV7-9	CASSPGTSGVFVQETQYF	TGTGCCAGCAGCCCAGGGACTAGCGGGGTATTTGTCCAAGAGACCCAGTACTTC
TRBJ1-2	TRBD1	.	17	TRBV7-6	CASSLSPGAGQAAGYTF	TGTGCCAGCAGCCTCTCCCCTGGAGCGGGACAGGCGGCAGGCTACACCTTC
TRBJ2-7	.	.	13	TRBV11-2	CASSPHRMGEQYF	TGTGCCAGCAGCCCCCACAGGATGGGCGAGCAGTACTTC
TRBJ2-5	TRBD2	.	13	TRBV2	CASSGTSGGTQYF	TGTGCCAGCAGTGGGACTAGCGGGGGGACCCAGTACTTC
TRBJ2-7	TRBD1	.	13	TRBV7-9	CASSYGTAYEQYF	TGTGCCAGCAGCTACGGGACAGCCTACGAGCAGTACTTC
TRBJ2-7	TRBD1	.	15	TRBV4-1	CASSLRDRGSYEQYF	TGCGCCAGCAGCCTACGGGACAGGGGCTCCTACGAGCAGTACTTC
TRBJ1-2	.	.	12	TRBV10-2	CASLEEPYGYTF	TGCGCCAGCCTAGAGGAGCCCTATGGCTACACCTTC
TRBJ2-7	TRBD2	once	14	TRBV19	CASTLSPAGREQYF	TGTGCCAGTACTCTATCGCCAGCGGGGAGGGAGCAGTACTTC
TRBJ1-6	.	.	15	TRBV27	CASSLQGSYNSPLHF	TGTGCCAGCAGTTTACAGGGATCCTATAATTCACCCCTCCACTTT
TRBJ1-5	.	.	14	TRBV5-5	CASSLGPGNQPQHF	TGTGCCAGCAGCTTGGGTCCGGGGAATCAGCCCCAGCATTTT
TRBJ2-7	TRBD1	.	14	TRBV6-1	CASSKGQGSYEQYF	TGTGCCAGCAGTAAAGGACAGGGAAGCTACGAGCAGTACTTC
TRBJ1-1	TRBD1	.	15	TRBV7-3	CASSLTGGENTEAFF	TGTGCCAGCAGCCTTACAGGGGGCGAAAACACTGAAGCTTTCTTT
TRBJ1-1	.	.	12	TRBV7-9	CASSQGNTEAFF	TGTGCCAGCAGCCAGGGGAACACTGAAGCTTTCTTT
TRBJ2-7	.	.	16	TRBV6-5	CASSWGQTPFSYEQYF	TGTGCCAGCAGTTGGGGGCAGACACCCTTCTCCTACGAGCAGTACTTC
TRBJ2-2	TRBD1	.	17	TRBV9	CASSVATAGGRTGELFF	TGTGCCAGCAGCGTAGCTACTGCAGGGGGCCGCACCGGGGAGCTGTTTTTT
TRBJ2-3	.	.	15	TRBV11-3	CASSLDGRGRDTQYF	TGTGCCAGCAGCTTAGATGGGCGGGGGCGGGATACGCAGTATTTT
TRBJ1-5	TRBD1	.	12	TRBV19	CATRDSYQPQHF	TGTGCCACTCGGGACAGTTATCAGCCCCAGCATTTT
TRBJ1-1	.	.	14	TRBV7-3	CAKEVSTLSTEAFF	TGTGCCAAGGAGGTGTCGACGTTGAGTACTGAAGCTTTCTTT
TRBJ1-2	TRBD1	few	14	TRBV5-1	CASSPGQGPYGYTF	TGCGCCAGCAGCCCGGGACAGGGCCCCTATGGCTACACCTTC
TRBJ2-5	.	.	15	TRBV28	CASSFGEGDQETQYF	.
TRBJ1-5	.	.	13	TRBV19	CASTDTSNQPQHF	TGTGCCAGCACTGACACTAGCAATCAGCCCCAGCATTTT
TRBJ2-7	.	.	13	TRBV19	CASSMVSTYEQYF	TGTGCCAGTAGTATGGTCAGTACCTACGAGCAGTACTTC
TRBJ1-6	.	.	15	TRBV7-9	CASSLGGTNNSPLHF	TGTGCCAGCAGCTTAGGTGGCACTAATAATTCACCCCTCCACTTT
TRBJ1-5	.	.	15	TRBV6-1	CASSETGYSNQPQHF	TGTGCCAGCAGTGAAACAGGGTATAGCAATCAGCCCCAGCATTTT
TRBJ2-5	TRBD2	.	17	TRBV19	CASSWTSGGASVSTQYF	TGTGCCAGTAGTTGGACTAGCGGGGGGGCGTCGGTGTCGACCCAGTACTTC
TRBJ2-1	.	.	14	TRBV6-5	CASSYWDIYNEQFF	TGTGCCAGCAGTTACTGGGACATCTACAATGAGCAGTTCTTC
TRBJ2-1	TRBD1	.	16	TRBV11-2	CASSLGRGSSYNEQFF	TGTGCCAGCAGCTTGGGCAGGGGGTCCTCCTACAATGAGCAGTTCTTC
TRBJ2-5	TRBD2	.	14	TRBV2	CASTGWGGEETQYF	TGTGCCAGCACGGGATGGGGGGGAGAAGAGACCCAGTACTTC
TRBJ2-3	.	.	15	TRBV5-1	CASSLRGARTDTQYF	TGCGCCAGCAGCTTACGGGGGGCAAGGACAGATACGCAGTATTTT
TRBJ1-2	.	.	14	TRBV19	CASSPSTGPYGYTF	TGTGCCAGTAGCCCCTCGACAGGTCCCTATGGCTACACCTTC
TRBJ1-6	.	once	13	TRBV9	CASSVPGNSPLHF	TGTGCCAGCAGCGTTCCGGGTAATTCACCCCTCCACTTT
TRBJ2-7	TRBD2	.	15	TRBV11-2	CASSLEAGGFYEQYF	TGTGCCAGCAGCTTAGAAGCGGGGGGGTTCTACGAGCAGTACTTC
TRBJ2-2	.	.	12	TRBV7-3	CASSPTGGELFF	TGTGCCAGCAGCCCAACTGGCGGGGAGCTGTTTTTT
TRBJ1-3	.	few	12	TRBV6-5	CASSPLKNTIYF	TGTGCCAGCAGTCCCCTAAAAAACACCATATATTTT
TRBJ2-5	.	.	13	TRBV28	CASSESGGETQYF	TGTGCCAGCAGCGAAAGCGGCGGGGAGACCCAGTACTTC
TRBJ2-3	TRBD2	few	16	TRBV6-5	CASSYSSGRSTDTQYF	TGTGCCAGCAGTTACTCAAGCGGGAGAAGCACAGATACGCAGTATTTT
TRBJ1-2	.	.	12	TRBV7-3	CASSAGGQGYTF	TGTGCCAGCAGCGCGGGAGGACAAGGCTACACCTTC
TRBJ1-2	.	.	12	TRBV29-1	CSVVGGDYGYTF	TGCAGCGTTGTCGGGGGGGACTATGGCTACACCTTC
TRBJ2-1	.	.	13	TRBV7-9	CASRPGGGRRQFF	TGTGCCAGCAGGCCAGGGGGTGGGAGGAGGCAGTTCTTC
TRBJ2-7	.	few	16	TRBV6-6	CASSLPTTGPATEQYF	TGTGCCAGCAGTCTCCCGACTACAGGGCCAGCGACCGAGCAGTACTTC
TRBJ2-1	.	.	16	TRBV7-3	CASSPTQGSSYNEQFF	TGTGCCAGCAGCCCGACCCAGGGAAGCTCCTACAATGAGCAGTTCTTC
TRBJ2-7	TRBD2	.	19	TRBV7-2	CASSLGWTLLAGGSYEQYF	TGTGCCAGCAGCTTAGGGTGGACACTTCTCGCGGGGGGTTCCTACGAGCAGTACTTC
TRBJ2-5	TRBD1	few	13	TRBV19	CASTDRGRATQYF	TGTGCCAGTACGGACAGGGGACGCGCGACCCAGTACTTC
TRBJ1-6	.	.	16	TRBV12-2	CASRFTASSYNSPLHF	TGTGCAAGTCGCTTTACAGCTTCCTCCTATAATTCACCCCTCCACTTT
TRBJ2-3	.	.	15	TRBV6-4	CASSDSAGKADTQYF	TGTGCCAGCAGTGACTCAGCAGGGAAGGCAGATACGCAGTATTTT
TRBJ2-4	TRBD1	.	16	TRBV7-9	CASSPDRGRLKNIQYF	TGTGCCAGCAGCCCGGACAGGGGGCGCCTCAAAAACATTCAGTACTTC
TRBJ2-4	TRBD1	.	17	TRBV5-1	CASSFGTDALAKNIQYF	TGCGCCAGCAGCTTTGGGACAGATGCCCTAGCCAAAAACATTCAGTACTTC
TRBJ2-6	.	.	17	TRBV9	CASSVGSHTTGANVLTF	TGTGCCAGCAGCGTAGGCTCACATACCACTGGGGCCAACGTCCTGACTTTC
TRBJ2-7	TRBD2	.	14	TRBV6-6	CASSPSGGSYEQYF	TGTGCCAGCAGTCCCTCGGGGGGGTCCTACGAGCAGTACTTC